This T cell receptor beta chain is from a study of cytomegalovirus exposure and HLA in healthy donors. The study, taken as a whole, reports: In an earlier analysis, productive rearrangement rates for most beta V segments clustered near 90% or 30%.

Details on this clone: Antigen specificity is unknown.

The PCR made use of 60 Vbeta and 13 Jbeta primers. The assay was immunoSEQ multiplex PCR, and TCRdb's table has in-frame clones only and misses some. The sample shows some 130,000 clones, around 63% of them seen only once. Donors showed nominal health when sampled, although they likely had unrecorded immune exposures. Germline V lookup: CDR1 SGHNT, CDR2 YENEEA. The CDR3 is 14 residues long. The trim removed 3 bases at V and 2 bases at J, leaving 4 bases unmatched. V usage is TRBV11-3 and J usage is TRBJ2-7; 7 bases line up with TRBD2. The clonotype comes from a human donor in good health. The source material was PBMCs. CDR3 coding DNA: TGTGCCAGCAGCTTTTCTAGCGGAACCTACGAGCAGTACTTC. Its protein product is CASSFSSGTYEQYF.